The 15 T cell receptor beta chains below come from one sample, sequenced in a study of T cells in Graves' hyperthyroidism and ophthalmopathy. The CDR3 regions of TCR beta were amplified from RNA transcripts. HTBI primers were the set used in a first-round RT-PCR of the TCR CDR3. In TCRdb, the multiplex PCR reads were re-called with MiXCR into one record per CDR3 protein. The repertoire holds almost 600,000 distinct CDR3 sequences, with about 14% as singletons. The source material was blood. The receptor set was obtained from a woman under 40 with Graves' hyperthyroidism that later progressed to Graves' ophthalmopathy.

This clonotype was observed many times. The chain employs TRBV2 and TRBJ2-6; D is undetermined. Per the germline V gene, CDR1 is SNHLY and CDR2 is FYNNEI. CDR3 length: 13 amino acids. V was cut by 6 bases and J by 2 bases, with 5 bases left in between. The CDR3 DNA follows: TGTGCCAGCAGAGGAGCTGGGGCCAACGTCCTGACTTTC. Its protein is CASRGAGANVLTF.

This chain connects TRBV30 to TRBJ2-7; TRBD1 agrees at 10 bases. With 3 bases clipped from V and 0 bases from J, the junction kept 2 bases outside the gene matches. The germline V gene has CDR1 GTSNPN and CDR2 SVGIG (reference sequence). The CDR3 sequence is 14 residues long. The CDR3 sequence is CAWRWTGGSYEQYF. In DNA form, the CDR3 reads TGTGCCTGGAGATGGACAGGGGGCTCCTACGAGCAGTACTTC.

The V call is TRBV19, the J call TRBJ2-7, with D perhaps TRBD2 (5 bases). V gave up 5 bases and J gave up 2 bases, with 19 bases separating them. The CDR3 sequence is 16 residues long. Germline-derived CDR1 and CDR2 are LNHDA and SQIVND (reference sequence). CDR3 bases: TGTGCCAGTAGTGATTCTGGAGGAAGTCGTACCTACGAGCAGTACTTC. Amino acid sequence: CASSDSGGSRTYEQYF.

This clonotype has a count of ten or more. This sequence joins TRBV30 and TRBJ2-1; 7 nucleotides align to TRBD2. CDR1 GTSNPN and CDR2 SVGIG come from the germline V gene (reference sequence). After removal of 3 bases from V and 3 bases from J, the junction contained 8 bases not matched to a gene. The CDR3 has 15 residues. CDR3 amino acids: CAWSITSAVYNEQFF. The CDR3, as DNA: TGTGCCTGGAGCATTACTAGCGCCGTCTACAATGAGCAGTTCTTC.

This rearrangement joins TRBV4-1 to TRBJ1-5; D unresolved. V lost 4 bases and J 0 bases, leaving 13 bases between the germline ends. This CDR3 has 16 residues. Germline V gene sequence: CDR1 MGHRA, CDR2 YSYEKL. The CDR3 DNA sequence: TGCGCCAGCAGCCGGTCGACGGCCGATAGCAATCAGCCCCAGCATTTT. This sequence encodes CASSRSTADSNQPQHF.

The chain has TRBV5-4 and TRBJ2-2; TRBD1 agrees at 8 bases. CDR3 length: 16 amino acids. Looked up from germline, CDR1 is SGHNT and CDR2 is YYREEE (reference sequence). V was clipped by 3 bases and J by 4 bases; unmatched bases: 8. CDR3 in amino acids: CASSSGQVDATGELFF. The CDR3 DNA follows: TGTGCCAGCAGCTCGGGACAGGTGGACGCCACCGGGGAGCTGTTTTTT.

This clonotype was observed many times. This rearrangement joins TRBV5-6 to TRBJ2-1, with D tentatively TRBD2 (6 bases). Germline V gene sequence: CDR1 SGHDT, CDR2 YYEEEE. The CDR3 totals 15 residues. V gave up 0 bases and J gave up 1 base, with 8 bases separating them. CDR3 nucleotide sequence: TGTGCCAGCAGCTTGGGCGGGAAGTCCTACAATGAGCAGTTCTTC. It yields the protein CASSLGGKSYNEQFF.

This clonotype was detected ten times or more. The rearrangement uses TRBV28 and TRBJ1-4; D not resolved. The V and J ends lost 3 bases and 8 bases respectively, with 10 bases between them. The CDR3 is 13 amino acids. Per the germline V gene, CDR1 is MDHEN and CDR2 is SYDVKM. The CDR3 sequence is CASSLRPREKLFF. The DNA for the CDR3 is TGTGCCAGCAGTTTGAGGCCTAGGGAAAAACTGTTTTTT.

The rearrangement joins TRBV4-3 to TRBJ2-5; D is unresolved. Trimming took 0 bases from V and 0 from J, leaving 20 bases between them. The CDR3 runs 19 residues. Looked up from germline, CDR1 is LGHNA and CDR2 is YSLEER. CDR3 protein: CASSQDLIYDSTYQETQYF. In DNA, the CDR3 is TGCGCCAGCAGCCAAGATCTTATATATGACTCCACGTACCAAGAGACCCAGTACTTC.

This clonotype was counted ten times or more. V gene TRBV6-1 combines with J gene TRBJ2-6; D ambiguous. The CDR3 totals 17 residues. Germline V gene lookup returns CDR1 MNHNS and CDR2 SASEGT. With 0 bases removed from V and 0 bases from J, the gap between germline ends came to 9 bases. As DNA, the CDR3 is TGTGCCAGCAGTGAAGCGGGCCGGTACTCTGGGGCCAACGTCCTGACTTTC. This sequence encodes CASSEAGRYSGANVLTF.

The rearrangement links TRBV9 to TRBJ2-1, with TRBD2 matching over 8 bases. Germline CDR1 is SGDLS and CDR2 is YYNGEE. This CDR3 contains 17 residues. V shed 5 bases, J shed 6 bases, and the junction held 16 bases outside the gene matches. As DNA, the CDR3 is TGTGCCAGCAGTTATGTGGTGACTAGCGAGCTCTGCAATGAGCAGTTCTTC. It translates to CASSYVVTSELCNEQFF.

This clonotype was counted a few times. The chain joins TRBV4-3 to TRBJ2-5; 12 bases align to TRBD1. Germline trimming cut 0 bases from V and 4 bases from J; bases unmatched to any gene: 3. The germline CDR1 and CDR2 sequences are LGHNA and YSLEER. CDR3 size: 16 residues. The CDR3 protein is CASSQDPGQGAETQYF. CDR3 coding DNA: TGCGCCAGCAGCCAAGATCCGGGACAGGGGGCAGAGACCCAGTACTTC.

This clonotype was counted at least ten times. The rearrangement uses TRBV12-3 or TRBV12-4 and TRBJ1-3; the D gene is possibly TRBD1 (6 bases). There are 14 residues in the CDR3. V lost 3 bases and J lost 3, with 9 bases in between. The CDR3 DNA is TGTGCCAGCAGTTTCGGGGGCCTTGGAAACACCATATATTTT. Amino acid sequence: CASSFGGLGNTIYF.

V usage is TRBV19 and J usage is TRBJ1-5; the match to TRBD1 covers 7 bases. Losses at the gene ends were 3 bases for V and 3 bases for J; bases not matched to a gene: 2. The germline CDR1 and CDR2 sequences are LNHDA and SQIVND (reference sequence). The CDR3 consists of 14 residues. The CDR3 here is CASSMTGFNQPQHF. CDR3 DNA: TGTGCCAGTAGTATGACAGGGTTCAATCAGCCCCAGCATTTT.

This clonotype has ten or more counts. The chain links TRBV2 to TRBJ1-2; TRBD1 agrees at 7 bases. The CDR3 runs 13 residues. V shed 6 bases and J 7 bases; nucleotides not matched to a gene: 8. Germline V gene sequence: CDR1 SNHLY, CDR2 FYNNEI. CDR3 bases: TGTGCCAGCAGGGGGACAGAATCAGTTGGCTACACCTTC. Amino acids: CASRGTESVGYTF.